These 8 T cell receptor beta chains were sequenced from one sample in a study of CD8 T cells in Susac syndrome. A quantity of about 0.45 to 1 ug RNA underwent reverse transcription using random hexamers. MiXCR, applied by TCRdb to the immunoSEQ multiplex PCR reads, yields one record per CDR3 protein. Altogether roughly 190,000 distinct CDR3 sequences are present, 95% being singletons, with the ten largest covering about 0.15%. The sequenced sample was CD8+ T cells from PBMCs. The source of these receptors is a human donor with Susac syndrome.

The chain is built from TRBV2 and TRBJ1-5; no clear D. CDR3 size: 16 residues. Trimming shortened V by 1 base and J by 6 bases, and 16 bases separated the two germline ends. The germline CDR1 and CDR2 sequences are SNHLY and FYNNEI. In DNA, the CDR3 is TGTGCCAGCAGTGAAGGCGATGAGATACAAGGTCAGCCCCAGCATTTT. The encoded protein is CASSEGDEIQGQPQHF.

This chain connects TRBV11-2 to TRBJ1-2; D not certain. The CDR3 sequence is 12 residues long. In germline, CDR1 is SGHAT, CDR2 FQNNGV. V was clipped by 5 bases and J by 7 bases, with 11 bases between them. CDR3 residues: CASSLLRAGYTF. The CDR3 coding sequence is TGTGCCAGCAGCCTCTTGCGGGCTGGCTACACCTTC.

The rearrangement uses TRBV10-3 and TRBJ2-1; D uncertain. V dropped 0 bases and J dropped 4 bases, with 4 bases sitting between them. The CDR3 totals 13 residues. In germline, CDR1 is ENHRY, CDR2 SYGVKD. The DNA of the CDR3 is TGTGCCATCAGTGAGTCCAGGTACAATGAGCAGTTCTTC. It is translated as CAISESRYNEQFF.

The chain uses TRBV5-6 and TRBJ2-1, with 9 positions matching TRBD2. Germline CDR1 is SGHDT and CDR2 is YYEEEE. The CDR3 is 13 residues long. V lost 1 base and J lost 7; bases outside the gene matches: 0. For the CDR3, the DNA is TGTGCCAGCAGCTTGCTAGCGGGGAATGAGCAGTTCTTC. It specifies CASSLLAGNEQFF.

V and J are TRBV12-3 or TRBV12-4 and TRBJ2-7, with 12 bases identical to TRBD2. This CDR3 comprises 20 residues. V was clipped by 5 bases and J by 6 bases; unmatched bases: 23. CDR3 coding DNA: TGTGCCAGCAGTCCCGAATTCCGACTAGCGGGAGTACCTGAACCTTCCGAGCAGTACTTC. Translated: CASSPEFRLAGVPEPSEQYF.

V gene TRBV30 combines with J gene TRBJ1-1; a weak D match, TRBD1 (5 bases). CDR1 and CDR2 from the germline V gene are GTSNPN and SVGIG (reference sequence). This CDR3 region has 13 residues. V shed 3 bases and J shed 2 bases, with 10 bases lying between them. The CDR3 DNA is TGTGCCTGGAGGCTGACAGTAAACACTGAAGCTTTCTTT. Protein product: CAWRLTVNTEAFF.

This rearrangement joins TRBV11-2 to TRBJ1-1; D is unresolved. V was pared by 3 bases and J by 10 bases, with 6 bases between. The CDR3 extends over 10 amino acids. Per germline, CDR1 SGHAT and CDR2 FQNNGV. In nucleotides, the CDR3 is TGTGCCAGCAGCTTCCGGGCAGCTTTCTTT. Translating gives CASSFRAAFF.

The chain combines TRBV5-6 with TRBJ2-1; 8 positions agree with TRBD1. V lost 3 bases to trimming and J lost 9 bases; unmatched junction nucleotides: 2. Germline V gene data show CDR1 as SGHDT and CDR2 as YYEEEE. This CDR3 contains 12 residues. The CDR3 protein is CASSWDRTEQFF. In nucleotides, the CDR3 is TGTGCCAGCAGCTGGGACAGGACTGAGCAGTTCTTC.